What follows are 17 T cell receptor beta chains derived from one specimen sequenced in a study of T-cell reconstitution after alpha-beta-depleted transplantation in children (dated by TCRdb to 2016 to 2017). The label giving this sample's treatment or condition can be read as: allogeneic hematopoietic cell transplantation with graft depleted of TCRalphabeta T cells and CD19 B cells. Libraries were made using PCR. TCRdb lists the instrument as Illumina HiSeq 2500. Molecular barcoding was employed in the preparation of TCR libraries, with unique molecular identifiers being used to normalize TCRbeta repertoire quantification. Using fastp trimming at Q25 and MiXCR clonotype assembly, TCRdb reanalyzed the public sequencing data and kept in-frame beta chains. Merged by CDR3 protein, the rows form single entries marked with the most common genes and DNA. This sample comprises about 300,000 distinct CDR3 sequences, roughly a tenth of them detected only once. The top ten constitute less than 8% of the sample.

The sample was PBMCs, taken before TCRalphabeta/CD19-depleted stem cell transplant. All receptors derive from a boy in the first two years of life with acute myeloid leukemia, due to receive a stem cell transplant.

This clonotype was observed many times. Here the CDR3 DNA reads TGCGCCAGCAGCCAAGATACCCTACTAGCGGGAGAGCCAGATACGCAGTATTTT. Amino acids: CASSQDTLLAGEPDTQYF. This sequence joins TRBV4-3 and TRBJ2-3; 11 bases align to TRBD2. Germline values: CDR1 LGHNA, CDR2 YSLEER. Losses at the gene ends were 0 bases for V and 4 bases for J; bases not matched to a gene: 9. This CDR3 is built from 18 residues.

This clonotype showed up just once. This chain joins TRBV6-6 and TRBJ2-4, with TRBD1 identical over 7 bases. The CDR3 runs 14 residues. CDR1 and CDR2 from the germline V gene are MNHNY and SVGAGI (reference sequence). The ends lost 2 bases at V and 5 bases at J; junction bases unmatched: 3. The CDR3 spells CASSYRQGENIQYF. In DNA form, the CDR3 reads TGTGCCAGCAGTTACCGCCAGGGGGAAAACATTCAGTACTTC.

This clonotype was recorded many times. V usage is TRBV7-9 and J usage is TRBJ2-6; no clear D gene. The V end lost 5 bases, the J end lost 0 bases, and 8 bases lay between the germline ends. Germline lookup yields CDR1 SEHNR and CDR2 FQNEAQ (reference sequence). The CDR3 consists of 15 residues. The CDR3 sequence: CASSLMGSGANVLTF. CDR3 DNA: TGTGCCAGCAGCCTAATGGGCTCTGGGGCCAACGTCCTGACTTTC.

This clonotype was observed many times. The chain uses TRBV18 and TRBJ1-2; D ambiguous. The V and J ends lost 5 bases and 4 bases respectively, with 14 bases between them. Germline V CDR1 and CDR2: KGHSH, LQKENI. The CDR3 is 14 amino acids. CDR3 region: CASSGVDGLYGYTF. The CDR3 coding sequence is TGTGCCAGCTCAGGAGTGGACGGTCTCTATGGCTACACCTTC.

This clonotype was counted many times. The CDR3 coding sequence is TGTGCCAGCAGCCCTAATGGGAGGGCGGGACTTCTCACCGGGGAGCTGTTTTTT. Translation gives CASSPNGRAGLLTGELFF. The rearrangement joins TRBV7-3 to TRBJ2-2; 7 positions agree with TRBD2. V lost 5 bases and J lost 4; bases outside the gene matches: 16. CDR3 length equals 18 residues. Germline CDR1 is SGHTA and CDR2 is FQGTGA.

To note about this clonotype: Being one base from a much bigger clone, this may be a read error. The J gene is TRBJ1-5, the V gene TRBV28; D remains unclear. Trimming took 6 bases from V and 3 from J, leaving 12 bases between them. Germline V gene sequence: CDR1 MDHEN, CDR2 SYDVKM. This CDR3 region has 14 residues. The DNA for the CDR3 is TGTGCCAGCAGACCCATTCCTATCAATCAGCCCCAGCATTTT. It encodes CASRPIPINQPQHF.

There are many counts of this clonotype. The rearrangement joins TRBV12-3 or TRBV12-4 to TRBJ2-3; D is unclear. The CDR3 loop spans 13 amino acids. Trimming shortened V by 3 bases and J by 2 bases, and 6 bases separated the two germline ends. The CDR3 nucleotides are TGTGCCAGCAGTTTTCCCCACACAGATACGCAGTATTTT. Its translation: CASSFPHTDTQYF.

This clonotype was seen ten or more times. The chain employs TRBV20-1 and TRBJ1-1; no clear D. Germline lookup yields CDR1 DFQATT and CDR2 SNEGSKA (reference sequence). V lost 5 bases to trimming and J lost 0 bases, with 7 bases between them. This CDR3 has 12 amino acids. The CDR3 DNA is TGCAGTGCTGTGGTCCTGAACACTGAAGCTTTCTTT. Protein sequence: CSAVVLNTEAFF.

This clonotype has more than one count but fewer than ten. The chain is built from TRBV28 and TRBJ2-7, with 12 bases that match TRBD1. The CDR3 is 13 residues long. CDR1 is MDHEN and CDR2 is SYDVKM in the germline V gene. The ends lost 8 bases at V and 4 bases at J; junction bases unmatched: 3. The chain's CDR3 is CASRDRGQYEQYF. The CDR3 DNA sequence: TGTGCCAGCCGGGACAGGGGGCAGTACGAGCAGTACTTC.

Turning to this clonotype: A much larger clone differs by one base, so this may be a read error. The rearrangement joins TRBV15 to TRBJ1-2; D gene ambiguous. Germline lookup yields CDR1 LNHNV and CDR2 YYDKDF (reference sequence). The CDR3 runs to 15 residues. V was shortened by 0 bases and J by 4 bases, with 12 bases between the two germline ends. The CDR3 DNA is TGTGCCACCAGCAGAGAGACGGTCGCCAGCTATGGCTACACCTTC. Translating gives CATSRETVASYGYTF. Together with reference TRBV15 and TRBJ1-2, the CDR3 gives the full variable domain: DAMVIQNPRYQVTQFGKPVTLSCSQTLNHNVMYWYQQKSSQAPKLLFHYYDKDFNNEADTPDNFQSRRPNTSFCFLDIRSPGLGDTAMYLCATSRETVASYGYTFGSGTRLTVV.

This clonotype occurred many times. The chain has TRBV29-1 and TRBJ2-3; D is ambiguous. V was pared by 4 bases and J by 2 bases, with 19 bases between. The CDR3 loop spans 16 amino acids. Germline V lookup: CDR1 SQVTM, CDR2 ANQGSEA. The CDR3 protein is CSVVHLLGELTDTQYF. CDR3 DNA: TGCAGCGTTGTCCACCTCTTGGGCGAACTCACAGATACGCAGTATTTT.

This clonotype was detected ten times or more. This chain uses TRBV12-3 or TRBV12-4 with TRBJ1-6, with TRBD1 identical over 10 bases. The CDR3 spans 15 residues. V gave up 6 bases and J gave up 7 bases; unmatched junction bases: 6. CDR3 sequence reads: CASRHGGQGNSPLHF. In DNA form, the CDR3 reads TGTGCCAGCAGGCACGGGGGACAGGGGAATTCACCCCTCCACTTT.

In this sample, this clonotype turned up many times. CDR3 DNA sequence: TGTGCCAGCAGCCAAGTAAGGGGATACGAGCAGTACTTC. It is translated as CASSQVRGYEQYF. The V gene is TRBV7-2, the J gene TRBJ2-7, with D tentatively TRBD1 (5 bases). With 5 bases removed from V and 4 bases from J, the gap between germline ends came to 12 bases. The CDR3 is made up of 13 amino acids. The germline gives CDR1 SGHTA, CDR2 FQGNSA.

This clonotype was observed at least ten times. The chain has TRBV12-3 or TRBV12-4 and TRBJ2-2, with 7 bases aligning to TRBD1. J gave up 4 bases and V 3 bases, and 5 bases lay outside the gene matches. The CDR3 covers 15 residues. The CDR3 is CASSLPGGFTGELFF. DNA of the CDR3: TGTGCCAGCAGTTTGCCAGGGGGTTTCACCGGGGAGCTGTTTTTT.

In this sample, this clonotype turned up many times. The CDR3 sequence is CASSFIPRDEQFF. The CDR3 nucleotides are TGTGCCAGCAGCTTTATCCCCCGGGATGAGCAGTTCTTC. The chain recombines TRBV11-2 with TRBJ2-1, with D unclear. CDR3 length: 13 amino acids. CDR1 is SGHAT, CDR2 FQNNGV, per germline. The V and J ends lost 3 bases and 8 bases respectively, with 11 bases between them.

This clonotype showed up many times. The gene calls are TRBV12-3 or TRBV12-4 and TRBJ1-1, with TRBD1 as a possible D gene (5 bases). The CDR3 spans 15 residues. Trimming took off 1 base at V and 1 base at J, with 10 bases between the two ends. Written as DNA, the CDR3 is TGTGCCAGCAGTTTAGGGGGCAACCCGAACACTGAAGCTTTCTTT. Its translation is CASSLGGNPNTEAFF.

V is TRBV28 and J is TRBJ1-2, with unresolved D. Trimming removed 6 bases at V and 4 bases at J, with 12 bases between. Looked up from germline, CDR1 is MDHEN and CDR2 is SYDVKM. The CDR3 is made up of 13 amino acids. The CDR3 here is CASSPGRAYGYTF. CDR3 nucleotides: TGTGCCAGCAGCCCTGGACGGGCCTATGGCTACACCTTC.